This entry is about one T cell receptor (beta chain). What it binds is unknown. TCRdb's copy holds only in-frame clones and misses some; the assay was immunoSEQ multiplex PCR. The sample comprises around 320,000 clones, about nine tenths of which are singletons, and about 3.5% rests with the top ten. Treatment reported: some 20 received Ad26.COV2.S at low or high dose, single or two shots; several received placebo; per-sample allocation not given. Vaccine and placebo recipients were sampled on day 63 after the first injection. Vaccination used an Ad26 vector expressing Wuhan-strain SARS-CoV-2 spike. The data belong to a study of Ad26.COV2.S vaccination and SARS-CoV-2 variants. The wider study: Of the COV1001 trial arms, the Ad26.COV2.S arm included the donor. Ad26.COV2.S, an intramuscular injection, was given once or twice 56 days apart. Study-level results: CD8+ and CD4+ T cells specific for spike reportedly responded with substantial breadth after vaccination.

The specimen was peripheral blood, collected in a trial of Ad26.COV2.S vaccine versus placebo. The clonotype originates from a person aged 18 to 59 who received the Ad26.COV2.S COVID-19 vaccine or a placebo.

In DNA, the CDR3 is TGCGCCAGCAGCCAAGGCGGGGGGGTTTACAATGAGCAGTTCTTC. Translation: CASSQGGGVYNEQFF. The chain is built from TRBV4-3 and TRBJ2-1; 9 bases are shared with TRBD2. This CDR3 contains 15 residues. The J segment lost 4 bases and the V segment lost 1 base, leaving 2 bases of the junction unmatched. Germline values: CDR1 LGHNA, CDR2 YSLEER.